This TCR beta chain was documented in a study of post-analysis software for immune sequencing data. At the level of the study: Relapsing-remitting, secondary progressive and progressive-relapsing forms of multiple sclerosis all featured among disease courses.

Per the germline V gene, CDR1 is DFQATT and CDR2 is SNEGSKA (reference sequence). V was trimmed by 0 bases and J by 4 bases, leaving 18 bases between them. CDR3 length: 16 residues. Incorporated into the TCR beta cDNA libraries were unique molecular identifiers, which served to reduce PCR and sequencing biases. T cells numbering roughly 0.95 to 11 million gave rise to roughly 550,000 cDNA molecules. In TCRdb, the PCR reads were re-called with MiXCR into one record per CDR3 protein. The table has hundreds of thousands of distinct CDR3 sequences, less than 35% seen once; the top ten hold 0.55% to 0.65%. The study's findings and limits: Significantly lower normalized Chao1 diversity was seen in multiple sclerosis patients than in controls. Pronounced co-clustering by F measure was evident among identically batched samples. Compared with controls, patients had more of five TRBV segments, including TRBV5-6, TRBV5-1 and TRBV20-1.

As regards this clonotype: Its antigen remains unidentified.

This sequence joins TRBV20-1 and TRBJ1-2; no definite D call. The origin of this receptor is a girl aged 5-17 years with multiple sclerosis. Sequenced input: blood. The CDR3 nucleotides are TGCAGTGCTAGAGATTTTAACAGACTTACCTTCTATGGCTACACCTTC. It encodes CSARDFNRLTFYGYTF.